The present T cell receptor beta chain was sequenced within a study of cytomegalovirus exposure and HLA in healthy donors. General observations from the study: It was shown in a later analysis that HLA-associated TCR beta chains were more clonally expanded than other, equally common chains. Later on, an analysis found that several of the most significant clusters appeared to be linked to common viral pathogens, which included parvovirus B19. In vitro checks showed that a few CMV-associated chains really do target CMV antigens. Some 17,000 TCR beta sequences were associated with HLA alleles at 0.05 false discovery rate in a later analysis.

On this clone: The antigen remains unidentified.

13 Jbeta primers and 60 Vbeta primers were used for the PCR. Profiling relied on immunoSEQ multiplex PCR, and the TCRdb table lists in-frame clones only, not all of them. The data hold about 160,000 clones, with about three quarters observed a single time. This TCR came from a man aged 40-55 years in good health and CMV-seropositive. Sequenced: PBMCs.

The CDR3 is CASKQGQLNTGELFF. The CDR3 region has the DNA TGTGCCAGTAAACAAGGACAGTTGAACACCGGGGAGCTGTTTTTT. This chain joins TRBV6-5 and TRBJ2-2; TRBD1 might be the D (6 bases). Germline CDR1 is MNHEY and CDR2 is SVGAGI. The CDR3 totals 15 residues. V lost 9 bases and J 1 base, leaving 15 bases between the germline ends.